This T cell receptor (beta chain) was recovered during a study of graft-versus-host responses after intestinal transplantation. In the study overall: Grafts were multivisceral, liver-intestinal, or isolated intestinal. For two to four years after anti-thymocyte globulin induction, all recipients took tacrolimus and steroids.

For this clone: Its antigen remains unidentified.

Measured with immunoSEQ multiplex PCR; TCRdb has only the in-frame clones, and not every one. The sample holds roughly 60,000 clones; around 91% are singletons and the top ten take 2.7%. Germline loops: CDR1 SGHRS, CDR2 YFSETQ. V lost 4 bases to trimming and J lost 3 bases; unmatched junction nucleotides: 13. The CDR3 consists of 16 residues. Findings and limits, study-wide: The marrow of recipients harbored GvH clones, and ileum or blood showed some of them first. Across patients carrying graft-donor T cell macrochimerism, allografts held high graft-versus-host to host-versus-graft clonal ratios.

This TCR derives from a human patient who received an intestinal transplant, so some T cells may come from the graft donor. Here the sequenced sample was PBMCs, taken roughly 120 days after intestinal transplantation. V and J are TRBV5-1 and TRBJ2-7; the match to TRBD1 covers 7 bases. CDR3 residues: CASSRTYDRVLYEQYF. CDR3 coding DNA: TGCGCCAGCAGCCGAACCTATGACAGGGTTCTCTACGAGCAGTACTTC.